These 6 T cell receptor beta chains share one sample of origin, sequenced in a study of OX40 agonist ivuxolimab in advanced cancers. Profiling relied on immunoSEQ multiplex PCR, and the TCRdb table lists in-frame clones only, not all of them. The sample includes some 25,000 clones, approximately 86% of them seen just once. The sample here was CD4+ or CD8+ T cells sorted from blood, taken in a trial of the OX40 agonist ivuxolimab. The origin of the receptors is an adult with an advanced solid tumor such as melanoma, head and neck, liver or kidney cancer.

The CDR3 bases are TGTGCCAGCAGCTTAGGGGGATGGGCGGAGGGCACTGAAGCTTTCTTT. As protein: CASSLGGWAEGTEAFF. V is TRBV7-6 and J is TRBJ1-1; D uncertain. Germline-derived CDR1 and CDR2 are SGHVS and FNYEAQ. The CDR3 is made up of 16 amino acids. Deletions cut 1 base from V and 4 bases from J, with 16 bases between.

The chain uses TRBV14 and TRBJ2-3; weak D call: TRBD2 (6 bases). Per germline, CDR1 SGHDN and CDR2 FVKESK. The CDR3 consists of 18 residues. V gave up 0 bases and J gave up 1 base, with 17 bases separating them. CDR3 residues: CASSQDQIRSGGTDTQYF. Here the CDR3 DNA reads TGTGCCAGCAGCCAAGATCAAATAAGATCGGGGGGCACAGATACGCAGTATTTT.

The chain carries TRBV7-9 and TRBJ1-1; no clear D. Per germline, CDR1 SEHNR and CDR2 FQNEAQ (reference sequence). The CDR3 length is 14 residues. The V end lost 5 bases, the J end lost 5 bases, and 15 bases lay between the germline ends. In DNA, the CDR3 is TGTGCCAGCAGCCATCCCTGGAGAGGAACTGAAGCTTTCTTT. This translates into CASSHPWRGTEAFF.

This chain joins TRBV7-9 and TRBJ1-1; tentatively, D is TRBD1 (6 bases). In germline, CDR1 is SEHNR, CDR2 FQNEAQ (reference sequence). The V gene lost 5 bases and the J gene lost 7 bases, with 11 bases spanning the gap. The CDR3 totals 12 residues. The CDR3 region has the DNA TGTGCCAGCAGCCCCACAGGGAATGAAGCTTTCTTT. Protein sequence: CASSPTGNEAFF.

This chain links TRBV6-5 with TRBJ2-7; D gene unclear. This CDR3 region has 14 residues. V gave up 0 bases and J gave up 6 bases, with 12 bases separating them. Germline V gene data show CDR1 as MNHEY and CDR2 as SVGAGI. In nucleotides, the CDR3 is TGTGCCAGCAGTTACTCGATGACTTCGGGCGAGCAGTACTTC. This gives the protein CASSYSMTSGEQYF.

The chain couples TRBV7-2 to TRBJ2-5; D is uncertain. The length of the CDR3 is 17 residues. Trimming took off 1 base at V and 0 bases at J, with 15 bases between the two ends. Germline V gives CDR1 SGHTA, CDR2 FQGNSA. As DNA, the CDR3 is TGTGCCAGCAGCTTAGTGGGTGGCCATCCGTACCAAGAGACCCAGTACTTC. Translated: CASSLVGGHPYQETQYF.